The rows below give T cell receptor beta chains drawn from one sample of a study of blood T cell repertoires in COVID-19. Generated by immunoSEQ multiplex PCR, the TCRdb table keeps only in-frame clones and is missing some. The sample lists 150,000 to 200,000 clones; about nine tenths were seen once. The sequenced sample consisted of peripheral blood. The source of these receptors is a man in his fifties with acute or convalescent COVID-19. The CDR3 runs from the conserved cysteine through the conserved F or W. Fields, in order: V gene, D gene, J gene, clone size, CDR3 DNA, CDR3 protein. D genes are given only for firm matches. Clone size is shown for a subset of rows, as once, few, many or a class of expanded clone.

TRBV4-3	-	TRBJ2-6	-	TGCGCCAGCAGTGGGGGGGCCGAGGCTGGGGCCAACGTCCTGACTTTC	CASSGGAEAGANVLTF
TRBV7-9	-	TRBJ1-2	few	TGTGCCAGCAGCCCGACGGTCGGGGGCTACACCTTC	CASSPTVGGYTF
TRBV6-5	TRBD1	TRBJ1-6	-	TGTGCCAGCAGGAGTCAGGGGGTTTCACCCCTCCACTTT	CASRSQGVSPLHF
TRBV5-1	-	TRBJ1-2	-	TGCGCCAGCAGCTTAGTTGGAAGCAGTGAAACGGGAGGCTACACCTTC	CASSLVGSSETGGYTF
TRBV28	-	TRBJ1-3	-	TGTGCCAGCCATGGGGGGGGAAACACCATATATTTT	CASHGGGNTIYF
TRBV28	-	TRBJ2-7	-	TGTGCCAGCAGTTTAGGGCAGCCCATCTCCTACGAGCAGTACTTC	CASSLGQPISYEQYF
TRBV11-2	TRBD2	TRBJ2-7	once	TGTGCCAGCAGCCTATCAGCGGGAGCCTACGAGCAGTACTTC	CASSLSAGAYEQYF
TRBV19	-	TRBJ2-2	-	TGTGCCAGTAGTCGCCCAGAAGCCGGGGAGCTGTTTTTT	CASSRPEAGELFF
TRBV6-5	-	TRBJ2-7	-	TGTGCCAGCAAGAGGGGGTTGTCCTACGAGCAGTACTTC	CASKRGLSYEQYF
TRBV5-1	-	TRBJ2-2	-	TGCGCCAGCAGACGTCAGGGACACCTCACCGGGGAGCTGTTTTTT	CASRRQGHLTGELFF
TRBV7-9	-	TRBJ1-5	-	TGTGCCAGCAGCTTCGGGGATCAGCCCCAGCATTTT	CASSFGDQPQHF
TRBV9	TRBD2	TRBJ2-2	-	TGTGCCAGCAGCCTCGGACTAGCGGGAACCGGGGAGCTGTTTTTT	CASSLGLAGTGELFF
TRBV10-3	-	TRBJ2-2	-	TGTGCCATCAGTGAGTTGAGGAACACCGGGGAGCTGTTTTTT	CAISELRNTGELFF
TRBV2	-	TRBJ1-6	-	TGTGCCAGCAGTGAAGGCAGATATTCACCCCTCCACTTT	CASSEGRYSPLHF
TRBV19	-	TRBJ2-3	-	TGTGCCAGTAGTATGGGCCCAGGACTGACAGATACGCAGTATTTT	CASSMGPGLTDTQYF